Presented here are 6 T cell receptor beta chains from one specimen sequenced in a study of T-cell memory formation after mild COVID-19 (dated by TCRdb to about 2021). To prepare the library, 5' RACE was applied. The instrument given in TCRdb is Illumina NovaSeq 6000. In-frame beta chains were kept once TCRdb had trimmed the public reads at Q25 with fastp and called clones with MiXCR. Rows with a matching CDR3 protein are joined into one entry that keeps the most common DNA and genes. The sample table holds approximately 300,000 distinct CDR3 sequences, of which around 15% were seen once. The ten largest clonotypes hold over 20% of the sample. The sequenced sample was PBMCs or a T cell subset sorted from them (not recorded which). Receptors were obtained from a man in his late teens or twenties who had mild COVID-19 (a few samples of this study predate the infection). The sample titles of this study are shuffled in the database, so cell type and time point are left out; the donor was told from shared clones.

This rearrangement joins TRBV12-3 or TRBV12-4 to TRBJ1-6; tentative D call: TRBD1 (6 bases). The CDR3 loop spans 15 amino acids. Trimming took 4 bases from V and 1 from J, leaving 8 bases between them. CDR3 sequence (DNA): TGTGCCAGCAGTTCCCAGGGGTCCTATAATTCACCCCTCCACTTT. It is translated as CASSSQGSYNSPLHF.

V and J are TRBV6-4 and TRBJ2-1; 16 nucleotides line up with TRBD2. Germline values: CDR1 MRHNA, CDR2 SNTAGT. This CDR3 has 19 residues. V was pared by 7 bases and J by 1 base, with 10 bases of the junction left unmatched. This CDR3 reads CASKGTSGRGGGSYNEQFF. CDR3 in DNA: TGTGCCAGCAAGGGGACTAGCGGGAGGGGAGGGGGTTCCTACAATGAGCAGTTCTTC.

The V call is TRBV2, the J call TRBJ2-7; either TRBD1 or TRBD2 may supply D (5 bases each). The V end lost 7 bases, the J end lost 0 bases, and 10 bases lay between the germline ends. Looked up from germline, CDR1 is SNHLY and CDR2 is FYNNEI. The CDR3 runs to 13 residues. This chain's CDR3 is CASTEGSSYEQYV. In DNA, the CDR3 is TGTGCCAGCACAGAGGGGAGCTCCTACGAGCAGTACGTC.

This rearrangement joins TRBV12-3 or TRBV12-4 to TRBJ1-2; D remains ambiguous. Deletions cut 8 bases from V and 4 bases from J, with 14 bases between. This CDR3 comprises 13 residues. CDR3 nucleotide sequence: TGTGCCAGCGGATTAAACGGTGGCTATGGCTACACCTTC. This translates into CASGLNGGYGYTF.

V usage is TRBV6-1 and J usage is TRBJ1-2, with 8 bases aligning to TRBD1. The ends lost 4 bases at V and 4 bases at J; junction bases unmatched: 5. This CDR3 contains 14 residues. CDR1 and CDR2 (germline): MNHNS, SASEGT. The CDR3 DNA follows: TGTGCCAGCAGTGGGCAGGGGGCAGTCTATGGCTACACCTTC. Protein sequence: CASSGQGAVYGYTF.

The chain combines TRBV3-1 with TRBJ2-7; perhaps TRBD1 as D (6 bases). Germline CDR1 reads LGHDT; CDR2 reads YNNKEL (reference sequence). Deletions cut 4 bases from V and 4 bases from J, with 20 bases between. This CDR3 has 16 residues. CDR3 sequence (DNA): TGTGCCAGCAGCCGATCGACAGGCTTTCTGGGGTACGAGCAGTACTTC. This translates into CASSRSTGFLGYEQYF.